These 6 T cell receptor beta chains were sequenced from one sample in a study of identical twins. TCRdb re-called the 5' RACE reads through MiXCR, storing one row per CDR3 protein. Here the sample spans about 1.7 million distinct CDR3 sequences, around 33% being singletons. Material for sequencing was cord blood. The receptor set was obtained from a newborn girl in good health.

This rearrangement joins TRBV2 to TRBJ2-1; unclear D gene. The J call may not be correct, given that the DNA end is closer to TRBJ2-7. The CDR3 is made up of 12 amino acids. In germline, CDR1 is SNHLY, CDR2 FYNNEI. The CDR3: CAIGPRSNEQYF. CDR3 nucleotides: TGTGCCATCGGTCCGAGGTCCAATGAGCAGTACTTC.

This clonotype was detected only a few times. The V gene is TRBV20-1, the J gene TRBJ2-3; no reliable D call. Germline-derived CDR1 and CDR2 are DFQATT and SNEGSKA (reference sequence). CDR3 length: 13 amino acids. V was shortened by 3 bases and J by 0 bases, with 7 bases between the two germline ends. Written as DNA, the CDR3 is TGCAGTGCTAGTGAACTTAGCACAGATACGCAGTATTTT. The encoded protein is CSASELSTDTQYF.

Notes on this clonotype: Possible read error: a much larger clone is one base away. The chain is built from TRBV5-1 and TRBJ2-7, with unresolved D. The CDR3 covers 17 residues. Deletions cut 0 bases from V and 7 bases from J, with 23 bases between. Germline V CDR1 and CDR2: SGHRS, YFSETQ. CDR3 sequence reads: CASSLATYPSFYNEQYF. The CDR3 nucleotides read TGCGCCAGCAGCTTGGCCACCTACCCATCCTTCTACAATGAGCAGTACTTC. The full variable domain, with the rest looked up from reference TRBV5-1 and TRBJ2-7, is KAGVTQTPRYLIKTRGQQVTLSCSPISGHRSVSWYQQTPGQGLQFLFEYFSETQRNKGNFPGRFSGRQFSNSRSEMNVSTLELGDSALYLCASSLATYPSFYNEQYFGPGTRLTVT.

J is TRBJ1-5 and V is TRBV6-1; D is ambiguous. Deletions cut 1 base from V and 2 bases from J, with 9 bases between. The CDR3 is made up of 15 amino acids. The germline V gene has CDR1 MNHNS and CDR2 SASEGT. The CDR3 nucleotides are TGTGCCAGCAGTGAAGGGCGCCCCGGCAATCAGCCCCAGCATTTT. It translates to CASSEGRPGNQPQHF.

The J gene is TRBJ1-4, the V gene TRBV25-1; D gene uncertain. V lost 11 bases and J 5 bases, leaving 15 bases between the germline ends. The germline V gene has CDR1 MGHDK and CDR2 SYGVNS. The CDR3 is made up of 13 amino acids. CDR3 DNA sequence: TGTGCCCGGATCAAGGCAAAGAATGAAAAACTGTTTTTT. This sequence encodes CARIKAKNEKLFF.

This clonotype was seen more than once but under ten times. This sequence joins TRBV5-1 and TRBJ2-1; possibly TRBD1 or TRBD2 for D (5 bases each). This CDR3 spans 15 amino acids. Germline V lookup: CDR1 SGHRS, CDR2 YFSETQ. V lost 4 bases to trimming and J lost 0 bases, with 11 bases between them. The CDR3 here is CASSRGYPSYNEQFF. The CDR3, as DNA: TGCGCCAGCAGCCGGGGCTACCCCTCCTACAATGAGCAGTTCTTC. The whole variable domain, filled in from reference TRBV5-1 and TRBJ2-1, reads KAGVTQTPRYLIKTRGQQVTLSCSPISGHRSVSWYQQTPGQGLQFLFEYFSETQRNKGNFPGRFSGRQFSNSRSEMNVSTLELGDSALYLCASSRGYPSYNEQFFGPGTRLTVL.